This T cell receptor (beta chain) was captured in a study of vaccination and CD4 T cells after COVID-19. On the study more broadly: Two-dose vaccination with either BNT162b2 or mRNA-1273 was given to participants. Collection of post-COVID samples occurred a median approximately 94 days after diagnosis, spanning a range of 35 to 161.

With the Oncomine TCR Beta short-read assay, DNA from cultured CD4+ T cells was sequenced. TCRdb re-analysed the PCR reads in MiXCR, keeping a single row per CDR3 protein. The repertoire holds about 19,000 distinct CDR3 sequences, around two fifths seen once, with 13% to 15% in the top ten. Treatment described: roughly 10-day PBMC culture with coronavirus spike peptide pools or control peptides (ViraFEST assay). Upon completion of approximately ten days of culture, CD4+ T cells were isolated via negative selection. A word on this clonotype: What it binds is unknown. Its ends do not fully match the called genes, so a read error is possible.

The CDR3 runs to 13 residues. The source material was cultured CD4+ T cells from blood. This clonotype originated in a human donor with COVID-19. This chain links TRBV12-3 or TRBV12-4 with TRBJ2-1; D is possibly TRBD1 (6 bases). CDR3 in DNA: TGTGCCGGCAGCCCTACAACAGGGAATGAGCAGTTCTTC. Its translation is CAGSPTTGNEQFF.